The clone carrying this TCR beta chain was detected only a few times. This CDR3 is 15 amino acids long. V lost 0 bases and J lost 8; bases outside the gene matches: 8. Germline CDR1 reads SGDLS; CDR2 reads YYNGEE. The data originate from a study of identical twins. TCRdb recomputed calls from the 5' RACE reads with MiXCR, one row per CDR3 protein. The data hold roughly 540,000 distinct CDR3 sequences, with around 20% observed a single time. The data were also submitted as part of a second study, on T cells expressing NK-cell markers.

V usage is TRBV9 and J usage is TRBJ2-4; 7 nucleotides agree with TRBD1. The source is a woman between 18 and 29 years old in good health. The sequenced sample consisted of CD4+ T cells sorted from blood. The CDR3 spells CASSVGGNRGHIQYF. The CDR3, as DNA: TGTGCCAGCAGCGTAGGTGGGAACAGGGGACACATTCAGTACTTC.